The rows below give T cell receptor beta chains drawn from one sample of a study of T cells in Graves' hyperthyroidism and ophthalmopathy. TCRdb reprocessed the multiplex PCR reads via MiXCR and lists one record per CDR3 protein. The sample carries 600,000 to 900,000 distinct CDR3 sequences, 16% recorded once. Sequencing was performed on blood. The receptor source for this set is a man younger than 35 with Graves' hyperthyroidism. Both conserved end residues are part of each CDR3. A D gene is named only where the DNA matches it firmly. Only part of the rows carry a size: once, few, many, or a class if the clone is expanded.

TRBJ1-4 . many TRBV28 TGTGCCAGCAGCCGGGGCCGGTACGGCGAAAAACTGTTTTTT CASSRGRYGEKLFF
TRBJ1-5 TRBD1 . TRBV7-6 TGTGCCAGCAGCGCAGGGGGGATCAATCAGCCCCAGCATTTT CASSAGGINQPQHF
TRBJ1-5 TRBD1 many TRBV2 TGTGCCAGCAGTGAAACGGGACAGGGCGATCAGCCCCAGCATTTT CASSETGQGDQPQHF
TRBJ1-3 . . TRBV13 TGTGCCAGCAGCGCCCGGGGGGGGGTGAGCTCTGGAAACACCATATATTTT CASSARGGVSSGNTIYF
TRBJ1-5 . many TRBV6-6 TGTGCCAGCAGTTACTCGATAATTGATCAGCCCCAGCATTTT CASSYSIIDQPQHF
TRBJ2-1 . . TRBV5-8 TGTGCCAGCAGCTTCAGGAGGGTCTACAATGAGCAGTTCTTC CASSFRRVYNEQFF
TRBJ2-7 TRBD2 many TRBV28 TGTGCCAGCCTGGCGCTAGCGGGCTCCTACGAGCAGTACTTC CASLALAGSYEQYF
TRBJ2-7 TRBD1 few TRBV14 TGTGCCAGCAGCCAAGACCCGACAGGGAGCTACGAGCAGTACTTC CASSQDPTGSYEQYF
TRBJ2-1 . . TRBV28 TGTGCCAGTCTGTCGCTAGCGTGGAGCTCCTACAATGAGCAGTTCTTC CASLSLAWSSYNEQFF
TRBJ1-6 . . TRBV27 TGTGCCAGCAGTCCAAGAGACGTGAATTCACCCCTCCACTTT CASSPRDVNSPLHF
TRBJ2-7 TRBD1 many TRBV20-1 TGCAGTGCTAGAGACCCCCGCAGGGGGCTAATGGGCGAGCAGTACTTC CSARDPRRGLMGEQYF
TRBJ2-1 . many TRBV12-3/TRBV12-4 TGTGCCAGCAGCCAGGGGAGTGAGCAGTTCTTC CASSQGSEQFF
TRBJ2-7 . . TRBV2 TGTGCCAGCCAGGAGGCTACACCCTACGAGCAGTACTTC CASQEATPYEQYF
TRBJ2-5 TRBD2 few TRBV28 TGTGCCAGCAGTGCACTAGCGGGACAAGAGACCCAGTACTTC CASSALAGQETQYF
TRBJ1-2 . many TRBV12-3/TRBV12-4 TGTGCCAGCAGTTTGGTCGCGAGTAACTATGGCTACACCTTC CASSLVASNYGYTF
TRBJ2-2 . many TRBV12-3/TRBV12-4 TGTGCCAGCAGGAACACCCAGGGCACCGGGGAGCTGTTTTTT CASRNTQGTGELFF
TRBJ2-7 . . TRBV3-1 TGTGCCAGCAGCCCCCGGGCAGCCACCTACGAGCAGTACTTC CASSPRAATYEQYF
TRBJ1-1 . many TRBV12-3/TRBV12-4 TGTGCCACCCTAAATACGGCGAACACTGAAGCTTTCTTT CATLNTANTEAFF
TRBJ2-7 . few TRBV29-1 TGCAGCATTAGTACAGGGCCGCACTACGAGCAGTACTTC CSISTGPHYEQYF
TRBJ2-5 TRBD2 few TRBV20-1 TGCAGTGTTGCGGGAGGGTTTGGGGAGACCCAGTACTTC CSVAGGFGETQYF
TRBJ1-5 . many TRBV28 TGTGCCAGCAGTCCCCCCCCGAGGGGGTACGATCAGCCCCAGCATTTT CASSPPPRGYDQPQHF
TRBJ2-7 . . TRBV18 TGTGCCAGCTCAGGGGGCCAAATCGCCTACGAGCAGTACTTC CASSGGQIAYEQYF
TRBJ1-2 . few TRBV28 TGTGCCAGCCCTGAAGCGACGCGCGGCTACACCTTC CASPEATRGYTF
TRBJ2-5 TRBD2 few TRBV9 TGTGCCAGCAGCACCCCCCGTAGCGGCACTAGCGGGTCAGAGACCCAGTACTTC CASSTPRSGTSGSETQYF
TRBJ2-7 . . TRBV18 TGTGCCAGCTCAGCCCAATACGAGCAGTACTTC CASSAQYEQYF
TRBJ2-1 . few TRBV9 TGTGCCAGCAGCCCAGGAGGTGGGAGGCTCAATGAGCAGTTCTTC CASSPGGGRLNEQFF
TRBJ2-7 . . TRBV20-1 TGCAGTGCTAGGGCCGGGAACGAGGATTTCTACGAGCAGTACTTC CSARAGNEDFYEQYF
TRBJ2-2 TRBD2 . TRBV29-1 TGCAGCGTTGAGGGTAGGGTAGCGGGCCAAAACACCGGGGAGCTGTTTTTT CSVEGRVAGQNTGELFF
TRBJ2-1 TRBD1 few TRBV2 TGTGCCAGCACTCTGGACAGGGGTAATGAGCAGTTCTTC CASTLDRGNEQFF
TRBJ1-6 . many TRBV7-2 TGTGCCAGCAGCAACTACAGGCGTTCACCCCTCCACTTT CASSNYRRSPLHF
TRBJ1-5 . . TRBV18 TGTGCCAGCTCACGTGACAATTTGGGACATCAGCCCCAGCATTTT CASSRDNLGHQPQHF
TRBJ2-7 TRBD1 many TRBV28 TGTGCCAGCAGTTTATCCGGGACAGGGGCCATCTACGAGCAGTACTTC CASSLSGTGAIYEQYF
TRBJ2-5 . few TRBV3-1 TGTGCCAGCAGCCAAGATTCGGAGGTCCAAGAGACCCAGTACTTC CASSQDSEVQETQYF
TRBJ2-1 . few TRBV11-3 TGTGCCAGCAGCTTAGGTAGGGCTAGCTGGGGGGATGAGCAGTTCTTC CASSLGRASWGDEQFF
TRBJ1-5 . few TRBV20-1 TGCAGTGCCCGAGGGCGGTGGGGCAATCAGCCCCAGCATTTT CSARGRWGNQPQHF
TRBJ2-1 . . TRBV7-3 TGTGCCAGCAGCTTTTCGGGGGCCTCCTACAATGAGCAGTTCTTC CASSFSGASYNEQFF
TRBJ1-1 . . TRBV7-9 TGTGCCAGCAGCCCCGATGCCGGGACGGAAGCTTTCTTT CASSPDAGTEAFF
TRBJ1-5 TRBD1 . TRBV3-1 TGTGCCAGCAGCACCGGGACAGAACCCAATCAGCCCCAGCATTTT CASSTGTEPNQPQHF
TRBJ2-2 TRBD2 few TRBV7-9 TGTGCCAGCAGCGGACGGGGACTAGCGAGGGGGGAGCTGTTTTTT CASSGRGLARGELFF
TRBJ1-1 TRBD1 . TRBV5-1 TGCGCCAGCAGCTTGGGCGGACAGGGGACCATACACACTGAAGCTTTCTTT CASSLGGQGTIHTEAFF
TRBJ2-5 TRBD1 many TRBV18 TGTGCCAGCTCACCGAGACAGGGAGAAGAGACCCAGTACTTC CASSPRQGEETQYF
TRBJ1-4 TRBD1 few TRBV20-1 TGCAGTGCTAGGGGACAGGGTAGAAGCGAAAAACTGTTTTTT CSARGQGRSEKLFF
TRBJ2-3 . many TRBV18 TGTGCCAGCTCACCACTGCCCGGCGGCCCTAGCACAGATACGCAGTATTTT CASSPLPGGPSTDTQYF
TRBJ1-1 TRBD1 many TRBV5-1 TGCGCCAGCAGCTGGACAGGCCCGGGGAACACTGAAGCTTTCTTT CASSWTGPGNTEAFF